This T cell receptor beta chain was captured in a study of cytomegalovirus exposure and HLA in healthy donors. Study-wide context: Sequencing of 150 million to 200 million T cells in an earlier analysis found about 120 million unique TCR beta sequences.

Researchers ran the PCR with 60 Vbeta and 13 Jbeta primers. The protocol was immunoSEQ multiplex PCR, while the TCRdb copy is restricted to in-frame clones and leaves out a portion. This sample has 150,000 or so clones; roughly 80% occur once, and the top ten carry roughly 7.7%. Study outcomes and limitations: Reportedly, fewer N-insertions than the approximately 610-donor mean appeared in an Asian-associated ancestry cluster in a later analysis. In vitro checks showed that three CMV-associated chains really do target CMV antigens. TRBV6-2, TRBV6-3 and some other V segments were unresolvable in 87-base-pair reads.

This clone was recorded only once. What it binds is not known. The CDR3 is made up of 16 amino acids. The germline V gene encodes CDR1 GTSNPN and CDR2 SVGIG (reference sequence). After removal of 0 bases from V and 4 bases from J, the junction contained 7 bases not matched to a gene. Specimen: PBMCs. The TCR sequence derives from a man younger than 40 in good health and CMV-seropositive. The chain uses TRBV30 and TRBJ2-2, with 8 bases identical to TRBD2. CDR3 nucleotides: TGTGCCTGGAGTGTAGGGGTAGCGGGGAGCACCGGGGAGCTGTTTTTT. Protein: CAWSVGVAGSTGELFF.